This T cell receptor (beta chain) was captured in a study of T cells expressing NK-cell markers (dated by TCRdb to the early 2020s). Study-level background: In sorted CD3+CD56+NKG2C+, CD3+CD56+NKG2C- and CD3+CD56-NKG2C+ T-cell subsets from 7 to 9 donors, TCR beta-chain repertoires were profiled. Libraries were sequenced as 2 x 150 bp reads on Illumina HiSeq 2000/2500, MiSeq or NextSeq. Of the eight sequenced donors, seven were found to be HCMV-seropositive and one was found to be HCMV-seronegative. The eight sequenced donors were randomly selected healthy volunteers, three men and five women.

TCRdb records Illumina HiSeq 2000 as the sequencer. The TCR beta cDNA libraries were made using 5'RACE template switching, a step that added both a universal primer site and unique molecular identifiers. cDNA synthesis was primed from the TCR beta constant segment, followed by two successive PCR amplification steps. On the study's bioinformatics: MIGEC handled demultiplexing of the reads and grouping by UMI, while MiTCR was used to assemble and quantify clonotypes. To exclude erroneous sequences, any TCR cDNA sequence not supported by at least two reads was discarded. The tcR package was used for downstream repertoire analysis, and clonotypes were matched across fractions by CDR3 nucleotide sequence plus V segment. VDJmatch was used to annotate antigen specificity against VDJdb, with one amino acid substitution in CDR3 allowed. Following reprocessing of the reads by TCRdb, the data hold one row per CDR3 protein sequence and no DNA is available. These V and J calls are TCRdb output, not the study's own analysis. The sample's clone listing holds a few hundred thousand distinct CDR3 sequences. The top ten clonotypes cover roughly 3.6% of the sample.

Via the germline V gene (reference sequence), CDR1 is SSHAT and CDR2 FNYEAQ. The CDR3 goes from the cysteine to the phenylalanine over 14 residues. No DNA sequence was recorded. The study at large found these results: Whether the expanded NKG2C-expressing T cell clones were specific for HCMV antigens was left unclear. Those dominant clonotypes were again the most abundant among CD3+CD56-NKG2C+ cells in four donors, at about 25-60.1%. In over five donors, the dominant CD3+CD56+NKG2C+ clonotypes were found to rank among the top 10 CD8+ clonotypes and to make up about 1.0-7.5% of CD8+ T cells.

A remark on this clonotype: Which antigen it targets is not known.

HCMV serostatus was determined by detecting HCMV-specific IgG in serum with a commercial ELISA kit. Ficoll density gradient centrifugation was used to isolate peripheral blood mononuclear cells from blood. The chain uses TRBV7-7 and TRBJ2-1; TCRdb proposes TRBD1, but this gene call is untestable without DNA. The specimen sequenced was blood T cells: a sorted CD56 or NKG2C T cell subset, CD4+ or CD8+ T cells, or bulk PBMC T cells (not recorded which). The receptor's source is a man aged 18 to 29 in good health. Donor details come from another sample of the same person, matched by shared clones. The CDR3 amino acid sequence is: CASSLSTGDNEQFF.